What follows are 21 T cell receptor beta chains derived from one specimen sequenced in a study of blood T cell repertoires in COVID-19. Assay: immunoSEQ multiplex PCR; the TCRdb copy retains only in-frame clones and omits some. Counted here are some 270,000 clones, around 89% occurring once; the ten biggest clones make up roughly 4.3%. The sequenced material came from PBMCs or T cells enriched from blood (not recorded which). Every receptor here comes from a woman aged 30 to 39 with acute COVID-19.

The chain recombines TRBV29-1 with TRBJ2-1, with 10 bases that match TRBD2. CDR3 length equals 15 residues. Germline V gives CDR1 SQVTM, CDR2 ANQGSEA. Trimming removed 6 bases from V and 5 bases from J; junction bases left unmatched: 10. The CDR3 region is CSVGSWTSGDNEQFF. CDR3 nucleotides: TGCAGCGTGGGTTCCTGGACTAGCGGAGACAATGAGCAGTTCTTC.

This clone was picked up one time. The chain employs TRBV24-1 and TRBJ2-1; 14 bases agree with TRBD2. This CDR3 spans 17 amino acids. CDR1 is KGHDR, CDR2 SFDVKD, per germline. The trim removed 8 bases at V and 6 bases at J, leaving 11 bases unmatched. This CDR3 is CATKGNPGLAGVNEQFF. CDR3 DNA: TGTGCCACCAAAGGGAACCCGGGACTAGCGGGAGTCAATGAGCAGTTCTTC.

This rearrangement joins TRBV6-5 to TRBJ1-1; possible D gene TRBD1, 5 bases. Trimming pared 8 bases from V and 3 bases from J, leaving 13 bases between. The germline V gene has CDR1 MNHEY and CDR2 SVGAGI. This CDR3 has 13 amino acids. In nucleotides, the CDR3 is TGTGCCAGCCCCAAGGGGAGGTACACTGAAGCTTTCTTT. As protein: CASPKGRYTEAFF.

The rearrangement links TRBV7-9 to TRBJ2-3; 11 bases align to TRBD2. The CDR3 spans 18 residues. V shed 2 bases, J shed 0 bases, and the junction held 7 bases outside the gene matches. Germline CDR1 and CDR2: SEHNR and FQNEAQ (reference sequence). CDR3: CASSLPLAGGGSTDTQYF. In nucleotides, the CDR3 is TGTGCCAGCAGCTTACCTCTAGCGGGAGGTGGAAGCACAGATACGCAGTATTTT.

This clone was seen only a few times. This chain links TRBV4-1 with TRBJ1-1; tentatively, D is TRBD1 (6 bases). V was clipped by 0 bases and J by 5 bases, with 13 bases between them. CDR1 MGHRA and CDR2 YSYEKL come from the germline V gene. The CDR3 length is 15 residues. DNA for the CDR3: TGCGCCAGCAGCCAAGAGACAGGTGGACGAACTGAAGCTTTCTTT. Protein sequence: CASSQETGGRTEAFF.

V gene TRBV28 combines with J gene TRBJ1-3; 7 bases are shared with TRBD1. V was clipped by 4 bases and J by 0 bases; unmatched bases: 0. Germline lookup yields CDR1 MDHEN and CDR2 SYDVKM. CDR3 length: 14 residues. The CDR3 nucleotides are TGTGCCAGCAGTTCAGGGGGCTCTGGAAACACCATATATTTT. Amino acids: CASSSGGSGNTIYF.

The CDR3 nucleotides read TGCGCCAGCAGCTTGGTTTGCGGCCAGTACTTC. It specifies CASSLVCGQYF. V gene TRBV5-1 combines with J gene TRBJ2-5; D unresolved. CDR1 and CDR2 (germline): SGHRS, YFSETQ. CDR3 length equals 11 residues. The V end lost 0 bases, the J end lost 10 bases, and 7 bases lay between the germline ends.

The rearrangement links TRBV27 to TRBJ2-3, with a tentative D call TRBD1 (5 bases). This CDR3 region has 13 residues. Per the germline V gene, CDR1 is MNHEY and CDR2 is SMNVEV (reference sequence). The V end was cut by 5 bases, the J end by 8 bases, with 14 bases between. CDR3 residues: CASSPPGMGTQYF. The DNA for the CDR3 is TGTGCCAGCAGTCCACCAGGGATGGGTACGCAGTATTTT.

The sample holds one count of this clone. The CDR3 loop is CAAGDENIQYF. CDR3 nucleotide sequence: TGCGCGGCGGGAGATGAGAACATTCAGTACTTC. The V call is TRBV29-1, the J call TRBJ2-4, with TRBD2 matching over 7 bases. Germline CDR1 is SQVTM and CDR2 is ANQGSEA. The CDR3 has 11 amino acids.

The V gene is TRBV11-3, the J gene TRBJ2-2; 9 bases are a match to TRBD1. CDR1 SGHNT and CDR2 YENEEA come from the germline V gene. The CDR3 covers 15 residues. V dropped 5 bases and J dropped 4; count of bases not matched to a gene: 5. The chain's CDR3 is CASSAQTGGTGELFF. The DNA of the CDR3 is TGTGCCAGCAGCGCGCAGACAGGGGGCACCGGGGAGCTGTTTTTT. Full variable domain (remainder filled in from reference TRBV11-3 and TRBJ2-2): EAGVVQSPRYKIIEKKQPVAFWCNPISGHNTLYWYLQNLGQGPELLIRYENEEAVDDSQLPKDRFSAERLKGVDSTLKIQPAELGDSAVYLCASSAQTGGTGELFFGEGSRLTVL.

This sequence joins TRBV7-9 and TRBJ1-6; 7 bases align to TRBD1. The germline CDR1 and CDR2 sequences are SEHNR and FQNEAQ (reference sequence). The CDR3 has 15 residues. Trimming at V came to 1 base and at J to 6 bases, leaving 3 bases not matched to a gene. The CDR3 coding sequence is TGTGCCAGCAGCTTAGTGGGGGACAGTAATTCACCCCTCCACTTT. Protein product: CASSLVGDSNSPLHF. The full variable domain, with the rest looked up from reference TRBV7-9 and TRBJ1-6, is DTGVSQNPRHKITKRGQNVTFRCDPISEHNRLYWYRQTLGQGPEFLTYFQNEAQLEKSRLLSDRFSAERPKGSFSTLEIQRTEQGDSAMYLCASSLVGDSNSPLHFGNGTRLTVT.

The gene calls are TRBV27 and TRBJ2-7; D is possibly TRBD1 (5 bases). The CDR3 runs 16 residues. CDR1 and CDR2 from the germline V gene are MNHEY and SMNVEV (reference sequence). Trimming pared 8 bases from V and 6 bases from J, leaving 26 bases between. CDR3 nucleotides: TGTGCCAGCGCGTTACACCAGGGATTCTCCTCCCTCGAGCAGTACTTC. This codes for CASALHQGFSSLEQYF.

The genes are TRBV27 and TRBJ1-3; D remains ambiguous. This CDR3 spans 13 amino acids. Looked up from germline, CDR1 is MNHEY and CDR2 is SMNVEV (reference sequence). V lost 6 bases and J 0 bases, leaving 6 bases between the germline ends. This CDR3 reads CASRAASGNTIYF. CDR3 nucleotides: TGTGCCAGCAGGGCCGCCTCTGGAAACACCATATATTTT.

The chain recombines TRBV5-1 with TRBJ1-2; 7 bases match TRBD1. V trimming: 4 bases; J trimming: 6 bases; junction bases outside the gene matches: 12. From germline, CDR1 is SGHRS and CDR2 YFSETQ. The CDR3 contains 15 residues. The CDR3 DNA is TGCGCCAGCAGCCCTGGTGATGGGACAGTAAATGGCTACACCTTC. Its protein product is CASSPGDGTVNGYTF.

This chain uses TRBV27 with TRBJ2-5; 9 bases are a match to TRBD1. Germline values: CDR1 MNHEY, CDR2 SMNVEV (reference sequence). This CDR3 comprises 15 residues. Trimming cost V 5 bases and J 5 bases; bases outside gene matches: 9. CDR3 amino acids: CASSATGTGRETQYF. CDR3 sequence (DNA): TGTGCCAGCAGTGCGACCGGGACAGGGCGGGAGACCCAGTACTTC.

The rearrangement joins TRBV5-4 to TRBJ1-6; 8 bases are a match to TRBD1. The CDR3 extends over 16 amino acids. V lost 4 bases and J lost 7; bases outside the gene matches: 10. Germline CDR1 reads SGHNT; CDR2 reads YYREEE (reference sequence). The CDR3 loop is CASSPPGQGANSPLHF. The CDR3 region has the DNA TGTGCCAGCAGCCCCCCAGGGCAGGGGGCAAATTCACCCCTCCACTTT.

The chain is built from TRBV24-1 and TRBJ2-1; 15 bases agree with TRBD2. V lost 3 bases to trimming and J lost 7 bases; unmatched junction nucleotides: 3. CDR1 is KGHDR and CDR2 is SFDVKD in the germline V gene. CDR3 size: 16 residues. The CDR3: CATSDPGTSGGNEQFF. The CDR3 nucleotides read TGTGCCACCAGTGATCCAGGGACTAGCGGGGGGAATGAGCAGTTCTTC.

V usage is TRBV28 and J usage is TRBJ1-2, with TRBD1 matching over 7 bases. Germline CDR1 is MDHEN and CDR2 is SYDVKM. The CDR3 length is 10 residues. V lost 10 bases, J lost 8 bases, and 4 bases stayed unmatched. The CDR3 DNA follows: TGTGCCACCACAGGGGACGGCTACACCTTC. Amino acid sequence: CATTGDGYTF.

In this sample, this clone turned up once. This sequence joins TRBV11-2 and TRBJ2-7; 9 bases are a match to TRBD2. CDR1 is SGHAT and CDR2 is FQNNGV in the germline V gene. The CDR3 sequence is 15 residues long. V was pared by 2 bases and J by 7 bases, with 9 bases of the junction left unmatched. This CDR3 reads CASSLYVAGGPEQYF. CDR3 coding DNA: TGTGCCAGCAGCTTATATGTGGCGGGAGGGCCGGAGCAGTACTTC.

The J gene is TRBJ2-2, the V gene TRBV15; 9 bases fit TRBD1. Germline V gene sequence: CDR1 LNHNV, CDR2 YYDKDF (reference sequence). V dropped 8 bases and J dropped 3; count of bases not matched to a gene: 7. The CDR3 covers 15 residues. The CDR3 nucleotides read TGTGCCACCGGGTACAGGGGGCGGGACACCGGGGAGCTGTTTTTT. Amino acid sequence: CATGYRGRDTGELFF.

CDR3 nucleotide sequence: TGTGCCAGCACCAAAGGGGCAGGCGTTAACTATGGCTACACCTTC. Its translation: CASTKGAGVNYGYTF. The rearrangement links TRBV27 to TRBJ1-2, with D perhaps matching TRBD1 (5 bases). V lost 7 bases and J lost 1, with 16 bases in between. This CDR3 has 15 amino acids. Per germline, CDR1 MNHEY and CDR2 SMNVEV (reference sequence).